A selection of T cell receptor beta chains follows, all from one sample in a study of shared clonotypes between healthy human individuals. Repertoires were generated with immunoSEQ multiplex PCR, while TCRdb's copy carries only in-frame clones and drops some. The repertoire holds about 1,500,000 clones, with more than 95% as singletons. The sequencing sample was made of naive CD4+ T cells sorted from blood. All receptors come from a young man in good health. Each CDR3 is given with its conserved first and last residue. D genes are given only for firm matches. Size is stated for part of the rows, as once, few or many counts, or as a class when the clone is expanded.

v_gene	d_gene	j_gene	abundance	CDR3aa	CDR3nt
TRBV7-8	-	TRBJ2-7	-	CASSLVRTFPYEQYF	TGTGCCAGCAGCTTAGTGAGGACTTTCCCCTACGAGCAGTACTTC
TRBV2	-	TRBJ2-7	once	CASLSDSGYYEQYF	TGTGCCAGCCTATCGGACAGTGGATACTACGAGCAGTACTTC
TRBV6-5	-	TRBJ1-2	-	CASSYSTSSGYTF	TGTGCCAGCAGTTACTCGACTAGCTCTGGCTACACCTTC
TRBV9	TRBD2	TRBJ2-3	once	CASSVGSTSGRAEGYTDTQYF	TGTGCCAGCAGCGTAGGATCGACTAGCGGGAGGGCCGAGGGGTACACAGATACGCAGTATTTT
TRBV19	-	TRBJ2-5	-	CASSRVDRAGETQYF	TGTGCCAGTAGTCGCGTAGACAGGGCGGGGGAGACCCAGTACTTC
TRBV7-6	-	TRBJ2-5	-	CASSLAHGQETQYF	TGTGCCAGCAGCTTAGCGCACGGACAAGAGACCCAGTACTTC
TRBV19	TRBD2	TRBJ2-3	-	CASSMFAGLAVTDTQYF	TGTGCCAGTAGTATGTTTGCCGGACTAGCGGTTACAGATACGCAGTATTTT
TRBV18	-	TRBJ2-7	-	CASSPLAQSYEQYF	TGTGCCAGCTCGCCGCTAGCGCAGTCCTACGAGCAGTACTTC
TRBV5-1	-	TRBJ2-5	-	CASSFPAGGRKTQYF	TGCGCCAGCAGCTTTCCCGCTGGAGGCCGGAAGACCCAGTACTTC
TRBV18	TRBD2	TRBJ2-7	-	CASSPLGLAGEVKNEQYF	TGTGCCAGCTCACCGTTAGGACTAGCGGGAGAAGTTAAAAACGAGCAGTACTTC
TRBV4-3	TRBD1	TRBJ1-2	-	CASSEPGQGAEGYTF	TGCGCCAGCAGCGAACCGGGACAGGGGGCAGAAGGCTACACCTTC
TRBV5-4	-	TRBJ1-2	-	CASSPGGSLTNYGYTF	TGTGCCAGCAGCCCGGGAGGCAGCCTAACTAACTATGGCTACACCTTC
TRBV5-4	-	TRBJ2-2	-	CASSPNGGGRIGELFF	TGTGCCAGCAGCCCCAATGGGGGGGGGCGAATCGGGGAGCTGTTTTTT
TRBV29-1	-	TRBJ2-3	once	CSVAGGIRTDTQYF	TGCAGCGTTGCTGGGGGAATTCGCACAGATACGCAGTATTTT
TRBV7-9	-	TRBJ1-3	-	CASSATGTPGNTIYF	TGTGCCAGCAGCGCGACCGGGACACCTGGAAACACCATATATTTT
TRBV10-1	-	TRBJ2-1	-	CASSESGLPYNEQFF	TGCGCCAGCAGTGAGTCGGGACTCCCCTACAATGAGCAGTTCTTC
TRBV28	TRBD1	TRBJ2-7	-	CASRGLPYEQYF	TGTGCATCGAGGGGGCTCCCCTACGAGCAGTACTTC
TRBV6-4	-	TRBJ2-1	-	CASSPTPTSSYNEQFF	TGTGCCAGCAGCCCCACCCCGACGAGCTCCTACAATGAGCAGTTCTTC
TRBV19	-	TRBJ2-7	once	CASSIGLASYEQYF	TGTGCCAGTAGTATAGGGCTAGCTTCCTACGAGCAGTACTTC
TRBV1	-	TRBJ1-2	-	CTSSYYCVRKTYGYTF	-
TRBV27	-	TRBJ2-3	-	CASSLNGGSLFGFTDTQYF	TGTGCCAGCAGTTTAAATGGGGGGAGTTTATTCGGGTTCACAGATACGCAGTATTTT
TRBV2	-	TRBJ1-3	-	CASSEGSGNTIYF	TGTGCCAGCAGTGAAGGGAGTGGTAACACCATATATTTT
TRBV7-6	TRBD2	TRBJ2-3	-	CASSLGTSGTDTQYF	TGTGCCAGCAGCTTGGGGACTAGCGGCACAGATACGCAGTATTTT
TRBV9	-	TRBJ1-2	-	CASSPGDERRSGYTF	TGTGCCAGCAGCCCGGGCGATGAACGTCGGTCTGGCTACACCTTC
TRBV15	TRBD2	TRBJ2-1	-	CATSRWISGRGDEQFF	TGTGCCACCAGCAGATGGATTAGCGGGAGAGGTGATGAGCAGTTCTTC
TRBV5-6	-	TRBJ1-2	-	CASSLAGRKYGYTF	TGTGCCAGCAGCCTTGCGGGACGGAAGTATGGCTACACCTTC
TRBV10-3	TRBD2	TRBJ2-7	-	CAIGRASGKSYEQYF	TGTGCCATCGGTAGGGCTAGCGGGAAATCCTACGAGCAGTACTTC
TRBV19	TRBD2	TRBJ2-1	-	CASSPREREGRNEQFF	TGTGCCAGTAGTCCAAGGGAGCGGGAGGGCCGGAATGAGCAGTTCTTC
TRBV28	-	TRBJ2-3	-	CASGGRAGGTDTQYF	TGTGCCAGCGGGGGAAGGGCAGGGGGCACAGATACGCAGTATTTT
TRBV6-5	TRBD1	TRBJ1-2	-	CASRQQGAFNYGYTF	TGTGCCAGCAGGCAACAGGGGGCCTTTAACTATGGCTACACCTTC
TRBV18	-	TRBJ1-1	-	CASSPQGLGTEAFF	TGTGCCAGCTCACCACAGGGGCTGGGCACTGAAGCTTTCTTT
TRBV29-1	TRBD1	TRBJ1-1	once	CSALGQALNTEAFF	TGCAGCGCCCTTGGACAGGCGTTGAACACTGAAGCTTTCTTT
TRBV27	-	TRBJ1-5	-	CASRMLGGTSNQPQHF	TGTGCCAGCCGTATGCTAGGGGGGACAAGTAATCAGCCCCAGCATTTT
TRBV18	-	TRBJ1-3	-	CASSPLDSTGLIPSGNTIYF	TGTGCCAGCTCACCACTAGATTCAACAGGACTGATCCCCTCTGGAAACACCATATATTTT
TRBV7-2	TRBD1	TRBJ2-5	-	CASSFNRGGETQYF	TGTGCCAGCAGCTTCAACAGGGGCGGGGAGACCCAGTACTTC
TRBV14	-	TRBJ2-1	-	CASSRLVSATYNEQFF	TGTGCCAGCAGCCGACTAGTTTCGGCTACCTACAATGAGCAGTTCTTC
TRBV18	-	TRBJ2-7	-	CASSPGEGGPSYEQYF	TGTGCCAGCTCACCAGGGGAGGGGGGCCCCTCCTACGAGCAGTACTTC
TRBV5-1	-	TRBJ2-7	once	CASSRVGPIGEQYF	TGCGCCAGCAGCCGGGTGGGCCCCATAGGCGAGCAGTACTTC
TRBV2	-	TRBJ2-1	-	CASSERTNYNEQFF	TGTGCCAGCAGTGAAAGGACCAACTACAATGAGCAGTTCTTC
TRBV20-1	-	TRBJ2-3	-	CSAVADTQYF	TGCAGTGCGGTTGCAGATACGCAGTATTTT
TRBV7-9	-	TRBJ1-5	few	CASSLGQYNQPQHF	TGTGCCAGCAGCTTAGGACAGTACAATCAGCCCCAGCATTTT
TRBV2	-	TRBJ2-7	-	CASGTLRAYEQYF	TGTGCCAGCGGTACCCTTAGGGCCTACGAGCAGTACTTC
TRBV7-2	-	TRBJ2-3	-	CASSLGGGRWTDTQYF	TGTGCCAGCAGTTTAGGGGGCGGGAGGTGGACAGATACGCAGTATTTT
TRBV10-3	TRBD2	TRBJ2-2	-	CAISVQAGGGLNTGELFF	TGTGCCATCAGTGTTCAAGCGGGAGGCGGTTTGAACACCGGGGAGCTGTTTTTT
TRBV21-1	-	TRBJ2-1	-	CASSTPGQHYNEQFF	TGTGCCAGCAGCACACCGGGACAACACTACAATGAGCAGTTCTTC
TRBV7-6	TRBD2	TRBJ2-1	-	CASSPPGLAGSNEQFF	TGTGCCAGCAGCCCACCGGGACTAGCGGGGAGCAATGAGCAGTTCTTC
TRBV2	-	TRBJ2-7	-	CASSDHVSYEQYF	TGTGCCAGCAGTGATCACGTCTCCTACGAGCAGTACTTC
TRBV10-2	-	TRBJ1-1	-	CASTVRGAGGDTEAFF	TGCGCCAGCACCGTTCGGGGGGCGGGAGGAGACACTGAAGCTTTCTTT
TRBV5-1	-	TRBJ2-7	once	CASSFLREGSYEQYF	TGCGCCAGCAGCTTTTTGCGGGAAGGCTCCTACGAGCAGTACTTC
TRBV7-8	-	TRBJ2-7	-	CASSLALVEIFEQYF	TGTGCCAGCAGCTTAGCATTAGTGGAAATCTTCGAGCAGTACTTC
TRBV28	TRBD2	TRBJ2-1	-	CASSESGTTGNEQFF	TGTGCCAGCAGTGAATCCGGGACTACGGGGAATGAGCAGTTCTTC
TRBV6-6	-	TRBJ2-3	-	CASRVTADTQYF	TGTGCCAGCAGGGTTACAGCAGATACGCAGTATTTT